This TCR beta chain originates from a study of beta chain features in type 1 diabetes. Study details: When patients were set against healthy donors, age, gender and cell yields were similar.

Germline CDR1 SGDLS, CDR2 YYNGEE. The CDR3 is 16 amino acids. J lost 5 bases, V lost 0 bases, and 8 bases had no gene match. Study-wide points: TCRB CDR3 length was moderately but significantly reduced in all four CD4+ subsets of Type 1 diabetes patients. VDJ junctions in type 1 diabetes patients carried more deletions and fewer insertions.

The isolated RNA, all of it, was reverse transcribed, so expressed TCRB transcripts were what got sequenced. TCRdb's copy holds only in-frame clones and misses some; the assay was immunoSEQ multiplex PCR. The table records 230,000 or so clones, 16% of them present only once. To note about this clone: Its antigen is not identified.

The sequence derives from a man younger than 45 with type 1 diabetes. The chain employs TRBV9 and TRBJ2-5; 9 nucleotides align to TRBD2. The sequenced material came from naive CD4+ T cells from blood. The DNA of the CDR3 is TGTGCCAGCAGCGTAGCGGCGGGAGGGCCGGGTGAGACCCAGTACTTC. This sequence encodes CASSVAAGGPGETQYF.